The 30 T cell receptor beta chains below were found in one sample sequenced in a study of T cell repertoires in cytomegalovirus infection. TCRdb analysed the reads with MiXCR anew, one entry per CDR3 protein. In the table there are more than 500,000 distinct CDR3 sequences, more than 15% of which are singletons. Sequenced: CD8+ T cells from PBMCs. The source of these receptors is a human donor in good health (CMV status not recorded). Some clones in this sample may be carry-over from other donors' samples.

The table lists this clonotype with a few counts. The V call is TRBV28, the J call TRBJ1-1; D possibly corresponds to TRBD1 (5 bases). The CDR3 has 16 residues. V lost 3 bases to trimming and J lost 2 bases, with 16 bases between them. From germline, CDR1 is MDHEN and CDR2 SYDVKM. The CDR3 bases are TGTGCCAGCAGTTTTCCCCCCCCGGGACCAAACACTGAAGCTTTCTTT. The encoded protein is CASSFPPPGPNTEAFF. Complete variable domain (other parts from reference TRBV28 and TRBJ1-1): DVKVTQSSRYLVKRTGEKVFLECVQDMDHENMFWYRQDPGLGLRLIYFSYDVKMKEKGDIPEGYSVSREKKERFSLILESASTNQTSMYLCASSFPPPGPNTEAFFGQGTRLTVV.

In its sample, this clonotype was seen a few times. The chain combines TRBV2 with TRBJ2-1; 11 bases align to TRBD1. The trim removed 6 bases at V and 4 bases at J, leaving 2 bases unmatched. CDR1 is SNHLY and CDR2 is FYNNEI in the germline V gene. The CDR3 totals 14 residues. The CDR3 loop reads CASRDRGLYNEQFF. The DNA of the CDR3 is TGTGCCAGCAGGGACAGGGGGCTGTACAATGAGCAGTTCTTC.

The rearrangement links TRBV27 to TRBJ1-2; D is uncertain. Germline V gives CDR1 MNHEY, CDR2 SMNVEV (reference sequence). The CDR3 totals 13 residues. V was clipped by 5 bases and J by 5 bases, with 12 bases between them. The CDR3 loop reads CASSPTRVYGYTF. DNA for the CDR3: TGTGCCAGCAGTCCGACAAGAGTATATGGCTACACCTTC.

The chain couples TRBV12-5 to TRBJ2-1; D ambiguous. V was shortened by 3 bases and J by 2 bases, with 11 bases between the two germline ends. CDR3 length equals 15 residues. Germline CDR1 LGHNT, CDR2 FRNRAP. CDR3 coding DNA: TGTGCTAGTGGTTTTACCCATTCCGCCTACAATGAGCAGTTCTTC. Its translation is CASGFTHSAYNEQFF.

This clonotype was detected ten times or more. The gene calls are TRBV11-2 and TRBJ1-1, with D unclear. V dropped 4 bases and J dropped 6 bases, with 6 bases sitting between them. Germline CDR1 is SGHAT and CDR2 is FQNNGV. The CDR3 covers 11 residues. CDR3 sequence reads: CASSSFPEAFF. The CDR3 DNA is TGTGCCAGCAGCTCCTTTCCTGAAGCTTTCTTT. The full variable domain, with the rest looked up from reference TRBV11-2 and TRBJ1-1, is EAGVAQSPRYKIIEKRQSVAFWCNPISGHATLYWYQQILGQGPKLLIQFQNNGVVDDSQLPKDRFSAERLKGVDSTLKIQPAKLEDSAVYLCASSSFPEAFFGQGTRLTVV.

This chain connects TRBV20-1 to TRBJ2-7, with TRBD2 matching over 7 bases. The CDR3 is made up of 12 amino acids. Germline-derived CDR1 and CDR2 are DFQATT and SNEGSKA (reference sequence). The CDR3 is CRVPGGSHEQYF. In nucleotides, the CDR3 is TGCAGGGTACCCGGGGGGAGCCACGAGCAGTACTTC.

In this sample, this clonotype turned up many times. The genes are TRBV28 and TRBJ1-2, with 7 positions matching TRBD1. Germline CDR1 MDHEN, CDR2 SYDVKM. The CDR3 contains 15 residues. Trimming at V came to 5 bases and at J to 6 bases, leaving 12 bases not matched to a gene. CDR3 coding DNA: TGTGCCAGCAGTCCGACCCTACACAGGGGCCATGGCTACACCTTC. It specifies CASSPTLHRGHGYTF.

As to this clonotype: A much larger clone is a single base away; this may be a read error. The chain employs TRBV9 and TRBJ1-1; 10 bases align to TRBD1. Germline V gene lookup returns CDR1 SGDLS and CDR2 YYNGEE. The CDR3 loop spans 14 amino acids. The V and J ends lost 3 bases and 3 bases, in that order; junction bases with no gene match: 2. This CDR3 reads CASSAGTGDTEAFF. In nucleotides, the CDR3 is TGTGCCAGCAGCGCCGGGACAGGGGACACTGAAGCTTTCTTT.

The V call is TRBV19, the J call TRBJ2-2; 9 bases fit TRBD2. The CDR3 runs to 15 residues. V shed 3 bases and J 5 bases; nucleotides not matched to a gene: 4. Germline CDR1 and CDR2: LNHDA and SQIVND (reference sequence). CDR3 sequence reads: CASSIGLAGTGELFF. The CDR3 nucleotides read TGTGCCAGTAGTATTGGGCTAGCGGGGACCGGGGAGCTGTTTTTT.

Many counts were recorded for this clonotype. The gene calls are TRBV12-3 or TRBV12-4 and TRBJ1-2; possible D gene TRBD1, 6 bases. The CDR3 spans 12 residues. The germline V and J ends were trimmed by 3 bases and 8 bases, with 10 bases remaining between them. The CDR3 here is CASSFPGVGYTF. Here the CDR3 DNA reads TGTGCCAGCAGTTTCCCAGGGGTAGGCTACACCTTC.

This clonotype was seen at least ten times. The genes are TRBV12-3 or TRBV12-4 and TRBJ2-2; D is perhaps TRBD2 (5 bases). V lost 0 bases and J lost 7, with 24 bases in between. CDR3 size: 19 residues. Here the CDR3 DNA reads TGTGCCAGCAGTTTAGCGCTTGGACTGGAGGACGATGAGGTCGGGGAGCTGTTTTTT. This encodes CASSLALGLEDDEVGELFF.

The sample holds many counts of this clonotype. V and J are TRBV19 and TRBJ1-2; D is unclear. V was trimmed by 9 bases and J by 5 bases, leaving 19 bases between them. The germline V gene encodes CDR1 LNHDA and CDR2 SQIVND (reference sequence). The CDR3 sequence is 14 residues long. CDR3 DNA: TGTGCCAGCTCCACTTTAGGTGTAGGGTATGGCTACACCTTC. The encoded protein is CASSTLGVGYGYTF.

This clonotype was recorded a few times. V is TRBV5-6 and J is TRBJ1-1; D is unresolved. V was clipped by 0 bases and J by 5 bases, with 14 bases between them. Per the germline V gene, CDR1 is SGHDT and CDR2 is YYEEEE. The CDR3 loop spans 15 amino acids. Here the CDR3 DNA reads TGTGCCAGCAGCTTGGGCATCCGGGGAACGACTGAAGCTTTCTTT. This codes for CASSLGIRGTTEAFF.

Concerning this clonotype: This could be a read error, since a much larger clone is one nucleotide away. The chain recombines TRBV7-3 with TRBJ2-5; a weak D match, TRBD1 (5 bases). The CDR3 sequence is 15 residues long. Germline loops: CDR1 SGHTA, CDR2 FQGTGA. DNA for the CDR3: TGTGCCAGCAGCTTAATAGTGGGGCCGAAAGAGACCCAGGACTTC. Translating it yields CASSLIVGPKETQDF.

This clonotype was picked up a small number of times. The chain joins TRBV23-1 to TRBJ2-7, with a weak D call TRBD2 (6 bases). TRBV23-1 is known as an ORF, though its function is uncertain. The length of the CDR3 is 15 residues. Trimming took 4 bases from V and 7 from J, leaving 20 bases between them. The CDR3 reads CASSRRDGPGVEQYF. In DNA form, the CDR3 reads TGCGCCAGCAGTCGACGGGACGGCCCGGGGGTGGAGCAGTACTTC.

This clonotype was recorded many times. The chain employs TRBV28 and TRBJ2-1; 9 bases line up with TRBD2. The germline gives CDR1 MDHEN, CDR2 SYDVKM. V shed 4 bases, J shed 5 bases, and the junction held 15 bases outside the gene matches. The length of the CDR3 is 18 residues. CDR3 sequence: CASSSPPISGRSDNEQFF. For the CDR3, the DNA is TGTGCCAGCAGTTCGCCTCCAATTAGCGGGAGAAGTGACAATGAGCAGTTCTTC.

The rearrangement links TRBV6-1 to TRBJ2-7; 9 nucleotides line up with TRBD2. From germline, CDR1 is MNHNS and CDR2 SASEGT. After removal of 0 bases from V and 2 bases from J, the junction contained 5 bases not matched to a gene. The CDR3 runs 16 residues. This CDR3 reads CASSEARLAATYEQYF. CDR3 DNA sequence: TGTGCCAGCAGTGAAGCAAGACTAGCGGCAACCTACGAGCAGTACTTC.

This clonotype was detected many times. The chain uses TRBV5-6 and TRBJ1-1; the match to TRBD1 covers 9 bases. There are 14 residues in the CDR3. The germline V gene encodes CDR1 SGHDT and CDR2 YYEEEE. Losses at the gene ends were 6 bases for V and 5 bases for J; bases not matched to a gene: 8. The CDR3 protein is CASKTGGAGTEAFF. The CDR3 coding sequence is TGTGCCAGCAAAACAGGGGGCGCGGGAACTGAAGCTTTCTTT.

This clonotype occurred once. A much larger clonotype is one base distant, so this may be a read error. The chain carries TRBV10-3 and TRBJ2-2, with D perhaps TRBD1 (6 bases). The CDR3 is 16 residues long. From germline, CDR1 is ENHRY and CDR2 SYGVKD. The CDR3 DNA sequence: TGTGCCATCAGCGCCGGGGCAGGGGTGATCACCGGGGAGCTGTCTTTT. It is translated as CAISAGAGVITGELSF.

The chain joins TRBV5-1 to TRBJ1-2; a possible D gene is TRBD1 (6 bases). V was clipped by 4 bases and J by 3 bases, with 10 bases between them. The CDR3 is made up of 13 amino acids. Germline values: CDR1 SGHRS, CDR2 YFSETQ. In DNA, the CDR3 is TGCGCCAGCAGCGTGGACAGTCACTATGGCTACACCTTC. It translates to CASSVDSHYGYTF.

This chain connects TRBV7-9 to TRBJ2-1, with 11 positions matching TRBD2. The junction had 18 bases not matched to a gene; V was cut back by 5 bases and J by 0 bases. The CDR3 totals 21 residues. Germline assignment: CDR1 SEHNR and CDR2 FQNEAQ (reference sequence). The CDR3: CASSPSNRLAGGGSSYNEQFF. CDR3 bases: TGTGCCAGCAGCCCCTCAAATAGGCTAGCGGGGGGCGGTAGCTCCTACAATGAGCAGTTCTTC.

This clonotype was recorded at least ten times. This rearrangement joins TRBV19 to TRBJ2-7; the D gene is possibly TRBD1 (5 bases). V was cut by 7 bases and J by 1 base, with 11 bases left in between. CDR3 length: 13 amino acids. The germline V gene has CDR1 LNHDA and CDR2 SQIVND (reference sequence). The CDR3 here is CASNPTGSYEQYF. CDR3 sequence (DNA): TGTGCCAGTAATCCCACAGGATCCTACGAGCAGTACTTC.

This clonotype came up a few times. The chain has TRBV28 and TRBJ2-2; D gene unclear. V was cut by 5 bases and J by 3 bases, with 10 bases left in between. This CDR3 has 14 residues. The V gene's germline CDR1 is MDHEN and CDR2 SYDVKM. The CDR3 protein is CASSAIQYTGELFF. CDR3 in DNA: TGTGCCAGCAGTGCAATACAGTACACCGGGGAGCTGTTTTTT.

The sample holds a few counts of this clonotype. V is TRBV12-3 or TRBV12-4 and J is TRBJ2-7; 8 bases are a match to TRBD1. V shed 5 bases and J 0 bases; nucleotides not matched to a gene: 6. The CDR3 length is 15 residues. CDR3 sequence (DNA): TGTGCCAGCAGTCAAGGACAGGGTCGCTCCTACGAGCAGTACTTC. It encodes CASSQGQGRSYEQYF.

This sequence joins TRBV27 and TRBJ2-1, with D perhaps matching TRBD2 (6 bases). Trimming pared 2 bases from V and 9 bases from J, leaving 14 bases between. Germline V gene sequence: CDR1 MNHEY, CDR2 SMNVEV (reference sequence). The CDR3 is made up of 14 amino acids. DNA for the CDR3: TGTGCCAGCAGTTTACGGACTAAGATTGGTGAGCAGTTCTTC. Amino acid sequence: CASSLRTKIGEQFF.

The sample holds many counts of this clonotype. The chain is built from TRBV4-1 and TRBJ1-1; D unresolved. The CDR3 runs 16 residues. V lost 2 bases, J lost 4 bases, and 17 bases lay in between. Germline assignment: CDR1 MGHRA and CDR2 YSYEKL. The CDR3 nucleotides read TGCGCCAGCAGCCAACAGACGACGGCGCCTACCACTGAAGCTTTCTTT. Its translation: CASSQQTTAPTTEAFF.

In its sample, this clonotype was seen once. It may be a read error: a sequence one base away is much more abundant. As DNA, the CDR3 is TGTGCCAGCGGTTTCGGCTATGAGCAGTTCTTC. Translation: CASGFGYEQFF. J is TRBJ2-1 and V is TRBV28; no firm D call. The CDR3 sequence is 11 residues long. CDR1 is MDHEN and CDR2 is SYDVKM in the germline V gene.

Points on this clonotype: A read error may be the cause here, since a much bigger clone is one base away. V and J are TRBV7-3 and TRBJ2-3, with TRBD2 as a possible D gene (6 bases). CDR3 length: 18 residues. V was shortened by 9 bases and J by 0 bases, with 25 bases between the two germline ends. Germline V CDR1 and CDR2: SGHTA, FQGTGA. The CDR3, as DNA: TGTGCCAGAAGCGGCCCGCCACTAGAGCGGGTAAGCACAGATACGCAGTATTTT. Protein sequence: CARSGPPLERVSTDTQYF.

This clonotype came up a few times. The rearrangement uses TRBV15 and TRBJ1-1, with D uncertain. Trimming cost V 1 base and J 5 bases, with 8 bases left between them. This CDR3 comprises 13 residues. The germline V gene encodes CDR1 LNHNV and CDR2 YYDKDF (reference sequence). The CDR3 loop is CATSRVGRTEAFF. CDR3 in DNA: TGTGCCACCAGCAGAGTAGGCCGTACTGAAGCTTTCTTT. Using reference TRBV15 and TRBJ1-1 for the parts outside the CDR3, the full variable domain is DAMVIQNPRYQVTQFGKPVTLSCSQTLNHNVMYWYQQKSSQAPKLLFHYYDKDFNNEADTPDNFQSRRPNTSFCFLDIRSPGLGDTAMYLCATSRVGRTEAFFGQGTRLTVV.

This clonotype was seen repeatedly, ten times or more. The chain uses TRBV6-5 and TRBJ1-2, with 11 bases aligning to TRBD1. V dropped 6 bases and J dropped 3; count of bases not matched to a gene: 6. The V gene's germline CDR1 is MNHEY and CDR2 SVGAGI. The CDR3 extends over 15 amino acids. The CDR3 reads CASRSPGQGDYGYTF. In DNA, the CDR3 is TGTGCCAGCAGGTCACCGGGACAGGGGGACTATGGCTACACCTTC.